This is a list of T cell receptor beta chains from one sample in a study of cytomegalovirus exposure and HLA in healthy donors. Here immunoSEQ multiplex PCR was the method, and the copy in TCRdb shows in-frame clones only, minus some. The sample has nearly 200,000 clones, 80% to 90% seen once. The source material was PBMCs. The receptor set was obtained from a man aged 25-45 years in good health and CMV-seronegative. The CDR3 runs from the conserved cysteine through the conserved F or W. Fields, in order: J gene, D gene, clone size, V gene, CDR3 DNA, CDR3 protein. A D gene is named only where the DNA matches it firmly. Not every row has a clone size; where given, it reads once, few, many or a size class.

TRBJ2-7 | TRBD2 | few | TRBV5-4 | TGTGCCAGCAGCACCAGGACTAGCGGGCGGATATACGAGCAGTACTTC | CASSTRTSGRIYEQYF
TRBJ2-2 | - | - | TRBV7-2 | TGTGCCAGCAGCTTAGACAGGTACCCCGGGGAGCTGTTTTTT | CASSLDRYPGELFF
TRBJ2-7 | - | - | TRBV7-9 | TGTGCCAGCAGCCCGGGACTCCAAGCCTACGAGCAGTACTTC | CASSPGLQAYEQYF
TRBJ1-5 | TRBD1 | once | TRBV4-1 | TGCGCCAGCAGCCATGCAACTACAGGGGTCCAAGGCAATCAGCCCCAGCATTTT | CASSHATTGVQGNQPQHF
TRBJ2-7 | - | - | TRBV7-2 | TGTGCCAGCAGCCCAGGGGACAACTCCTACGAGCAGTACTTC | CASSPGDNSYEQYF
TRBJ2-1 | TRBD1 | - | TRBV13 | TGTGCCAGCAGCTTGGGACAGGGGGCAGGTCGTAGCTCCTACAATGAGCAGTTCTTC | CASSLGQGAGRSSYNEQFF
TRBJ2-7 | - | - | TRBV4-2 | TGTGTCAGCAGCCAAGTTCCGAGGTTGGGCGAGCAGTACTTC | CVSSQVPRLGEQYF
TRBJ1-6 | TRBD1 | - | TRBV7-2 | TGTGCCAGCAGCCTAAGACCCGGGACAGTAAATTCACCCCTCCACTTT | CASSLRPGTVNSPLHF
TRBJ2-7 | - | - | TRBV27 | TGTGCCAGCAGTTTATACGACAAAACCTACGAGCAGTACTTC | CASSLYDKTYEQYF
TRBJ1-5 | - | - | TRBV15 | TGTGCCACCAGCGATGAGACACGGAATCAGCCCCAGCATTTT | CATSDETRNQPQHF
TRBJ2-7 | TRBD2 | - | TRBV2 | TGTGCCAGCAGTGACCTGGGCCAGGGAGGGAACTACGAGCAGTACTTC | CASSDLGQGGNYEQYF
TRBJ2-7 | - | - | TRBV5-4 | TGTGCCAGCAGCTTGGATGGCCTAGCGCAATCGAGCTCCTACGAGCAGTACTTC | CASSLDGLAQSSSYEQYF
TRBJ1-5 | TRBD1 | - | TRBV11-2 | TGTGCCAGCAGCCAGGGGGAGATGAGCAATCAGCCCCAGCATTTT | CASSQGEMSNQPQHF
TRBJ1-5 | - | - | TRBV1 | TGCACCAGCAGCCAAGATAGTAGGCGGAAACAGGGGTATCAGCCCCAGCATTTT | CTSSQDSRRKQGYQPQHF
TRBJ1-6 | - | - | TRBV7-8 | TGTGCCAGCACCGAAACAGGAACGAATTCACCCCTCCACTTT | CASTETGTNSPLHF
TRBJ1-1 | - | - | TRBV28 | TGTGCCAGCAGTCCCAGGGAACACACTGAAGCTTTCTTT | CASSPREHTEAFF
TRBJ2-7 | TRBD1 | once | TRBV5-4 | TGTGCCAGCAGCTTAACCGGGACAGGGGGCCACGAGCAGTACTTC | CASSLTGTGGHEQYF
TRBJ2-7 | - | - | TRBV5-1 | TGCGCCAGCAGCTTGTGGGAGGCCTACGAGCAGTACTTC | CASSLWEAYEQYF
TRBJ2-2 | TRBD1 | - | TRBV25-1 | TGTGCCAGCAGTGAGACAGGGTATGGCACCGGGGAGCTGTTTTTT | CASSETGYGTGELFF
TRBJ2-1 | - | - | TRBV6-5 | TGTGCCAGCAGTTACGGGGGCGTGAGCTCCTACAATGAGCAGTTCTTC | CASSYGGVSSYNEQFF
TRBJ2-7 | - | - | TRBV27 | TGTGCCAGCAGTCACTCGCCGGGAGATTCTTACGAGCAGTACTTC | CASSHSPGDSYEQYF
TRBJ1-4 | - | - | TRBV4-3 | TGCGCCAGCAGCCAGGAATCGGGAACAACTAATGAAAAACTGTTTTTT | CASSQESGTTNEKLFF
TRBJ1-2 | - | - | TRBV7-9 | TGTGCCAGCAGCCATGACAGGCGGAACTATGGCTACACCTTC | CASSHDRRNYGYTF
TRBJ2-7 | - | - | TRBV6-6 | TGTGCCAGCAGTCCAGGGGAAACTAGCTCCTACGAGCAGTACTTC | CASSPGETSSYEQYF
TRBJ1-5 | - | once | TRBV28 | TGTGCCAGCAGTTTATACAGGGCGGTAGGTCAGCCCCAGCATTTT | CASSLYRAVGQPQHF
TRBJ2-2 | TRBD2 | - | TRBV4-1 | TGCGCCAGCAGCAATGAGCGGGAGCATGCCGGGGAGCTGTTTTTT | CASSNEREHAGELFF
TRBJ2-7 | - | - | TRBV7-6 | TGTGCCAGCAGCTTAGCATCCTTCGGCGAGCAGTACTTC | CASSLASFGEQYF
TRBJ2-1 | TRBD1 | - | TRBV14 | TGTGCCAGCAGCCACCTACAGGGGAATGAGCAGTTCTTC | CASSHLQGNEQFF
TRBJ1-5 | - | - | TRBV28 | TGTGCCAGCAGGGGGAGGGGAAAAGGAAATCAGCCCCAGCATTTT | CASRGRGKGNQPQHF
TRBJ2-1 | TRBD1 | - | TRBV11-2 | TGTGCCAGCAGCTTTACAGTAAGGACAGGTCCCTACAATGAGCAGTTCTTC | CASSFTVRTGPYNEQFF
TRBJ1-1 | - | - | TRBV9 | TGTGCCAGCAGCGCCCTGGGGGGTGGGGGTTTCTTAGCTTTCTTT | CASSALGGGGFLAFF
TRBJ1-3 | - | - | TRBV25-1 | TGTGCCAGCAGTGAATACGGCACCATATATTTT | CASSEYGTIYF
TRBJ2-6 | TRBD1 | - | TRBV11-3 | TGTGCCAGCAGCCCTGGACAGGGCTACACTGGGGCCAACGTCCTGACTTTC | CASSPGQGYTGANVLTF
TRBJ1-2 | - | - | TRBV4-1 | TGCGCCAGCAGCCCCTTCAGGGACTCCAACTATGGCTACACCTTC | CASSPFRDSNYGYTF
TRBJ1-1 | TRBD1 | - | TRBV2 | TGTGCCAGCACCGGACAGGGGAACACTGAAGCTTTCTTT | CASTGQGNTEAFF
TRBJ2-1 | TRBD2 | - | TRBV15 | TGTGCCACCAGCAGAGAACCTGGGACTAACTCCAATGAGCAGTTCTTC | CATSREPGTNSNEQFF
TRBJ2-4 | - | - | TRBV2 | TGTGCCAGCAGTGAAGATCGGGGTGGGGTGAAAAACATTCAGTACTTC | CASSEDRGGVKNIQYF
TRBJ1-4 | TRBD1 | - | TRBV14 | TGTGCCAGCAGCTGGACAGGGGTTAAACTGTTTTTT | CASSWTGVKLFF
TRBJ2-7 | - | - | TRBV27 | TGTGCCAGCAGTTTCCAACAGGGAATGGCCTACGAGCAGTACTTC | CASSFQQGMAYEQYF
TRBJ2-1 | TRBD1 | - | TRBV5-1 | TGCGCCAGCAGCCCCGGACAGGGGAGCGGTGAGCAGTTCTTC | CASSPGQGSGEQFF
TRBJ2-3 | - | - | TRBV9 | TGTGCCAGCAGCGTCCGCTCGGCGGGTGTACAGTATTTT | CASSVRSAGVQYF
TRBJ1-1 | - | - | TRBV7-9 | TGTTCCAGCAGCTTTGGCGACAGCTATCACACTGAAGCTTTCTTT | CSSSFGDSYHTEAFF
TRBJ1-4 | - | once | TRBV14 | TGTGCCAGCAGCCAAGTGCGTTTATCTGGGGGGTACGAAAAACTGTTTTTT | CASSQVRLSGGYEKLFF
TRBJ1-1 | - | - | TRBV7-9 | TGTGCCAGCAGCTTAAGTGGGGGGAACACTGAGGCTTTCTTT | CASSLSGGNTEAFF
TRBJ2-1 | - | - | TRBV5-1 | TGCGCCAGCAGCTTTTCCGATGAGCAGTTCTTC | CASSFSDEQFF
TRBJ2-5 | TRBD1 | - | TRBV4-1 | TGCGCCAGCAGCCAAAACGACGGGACAGGGGGCCGGGAGACCCAGTACTTC | CASSQNDGTGGRETQYF
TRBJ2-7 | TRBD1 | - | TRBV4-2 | TGTGCCAGCAGCCAAACACTCACCCGGGACAGAGCCTACGAGCAGTACTTC | CASSQTLTRDRAYEQYF
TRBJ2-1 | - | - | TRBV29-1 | TGCAGCGTTGGCAGGGGCGAGGATGAGCAGTTCTTC | CSVGRGEDEQFF
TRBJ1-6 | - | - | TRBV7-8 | TGTGCCAGCAGCTTAGGCGGGAACCGCTATAATTCACCCCTCCACTTT | CASSLGGNRYNSPLHF
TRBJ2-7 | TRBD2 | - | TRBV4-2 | TGTGCCAGCAGCCACTCTAGCGGGTCATCCTACGAGCAGTACTTC | CASSHSSGSSYEQYF
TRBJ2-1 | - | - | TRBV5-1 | TGCGCCAGCAGCCCCGGGAGCGATGAGCAGTTCTTC | CASSPGSDEQFF
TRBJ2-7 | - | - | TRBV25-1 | TGTGCCAGCAGTGACAGACAGGTACCCTACGAGCAGTACTTC | CASSDRQVPYEQYF
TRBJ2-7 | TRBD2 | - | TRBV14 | TGTGCCAGCAGCCTTACTAGCGGGATAGGCTACGAGCAGTACTTC | CASSLTSGIGYEQYF
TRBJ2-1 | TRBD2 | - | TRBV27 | TGTGCCAGCAGTTCCCCTCGGACTAGCGGGATTTCCTACAATGAGCAGTTCTTC | CASSSPRTSGISYNEQFF
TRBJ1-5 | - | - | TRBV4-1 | TGCGCCAGCAGCCAAGATCTCTCGGCCGGGAGGGGGCAGCCCCAGCATTTT | CASSQDLSAGRGQPQHF
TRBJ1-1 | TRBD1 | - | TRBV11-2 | TGTGCCAGCAGCTTAGGGATCGGACAGGGGGGAACTGAAGCTTTCTTT | CASSLGIGQGGTEAFF
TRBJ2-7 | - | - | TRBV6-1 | TGTGCCAGCACCTTCTCCTACGAGCAGTACTTC | CASTFSYEQYF